These 15 T cell receptor beta chains originate from one sample sequenced in a study of PD-1 blockade in classical Hodgkin lymphoma. Clones were sequenced by immunoSEQ multiplex PCR, and TCRdb holds only the in-frame ones, with some missing. In the table there are tens of thousands of clones, roughly 70% of which are singletons. Patients all relapsed after autologous stem cell transplantation, and there was variation in brentuximab vedotin exposure. Sequenced material: peripheral blood mononuclear cells (PBMCs), taken before the second cycle of nivolumab. These TCRs come from a human donor with classical Hodgkin lymphoma.

This clone has only a few counts. This rearrangement joins TRBV28 to TRBJ1-4; tentatively, D is TRBD1 (5 bases). The CDR3 has 14 residues. Per germline, CDR1 MDHEN and CDR2 SYDVKM. Deletions cut 6 bases from V and 6 bases from J, with 14 bases between. The CDR3 is CASRLTGGDEKLFF. The CDR3 DNA is TGTGCCAGCAGACTAACCGGGGGGGATGAAAAACTGTTTTTT.

The V and J genes are TRBV11-1 and TRBJ1-1; weak D call: TRBD1 (6 bases). V dropped 5 bases and J dropped 0 bases, with 7 bases sitting between them. The germline V gene encodes CDR1 SGHAT and CDR2 FQDESV (reference sequence). CDR3 length equals 13 residues. CDR3 sequence: CASSRDMNTEAFF. Written as DNA, the CDR3 is TGTGCCAGCAGCCGGGACATGAACACTGAAGCTTTCTTT.

The chain has TRBV19 and TRBJ2-5; 7 nucleotides line up with TRBD1. This CDR3 spans 13 amino acids. Trimming at V came to 3 bases and at J to 2 bases, leaving 0 bases not matched to a gene. The V gene's germline CDR1 is LNHDA and CDR2 SQIVND (reference sequence). In DNA, the CDR3 is TGTGCCAGTAGTATGACAGGGCAAGAGACCCAGTACTTC. Translated, it gives CASSMTGQETQYF.

This chain joins TRBV4-3 and TRBJ2-1; 8 bases fit TRBD2. V lost 1 base, J lost 6 bases, and 5 bases stayed unmatched. The CDR3 is 15 amino acids. Germline V CDR1 and CDR2: LGHNA, YSLEER. CDR3 in amino acids: CASSQGVLAGNEQFF. The CDR3 DNA follows: TGCGCCAGCAGCCAAGGGGTCCTAGCGGGCAATGAGCAGTTCTTC.

In its sample, this clone is medium-sized. Other nucleotide sequences in the sample specify the same CDR3. This sequence joins TRBV9 and TRBJ1-2; no reliable D call. Trimming left V 0 bases short and J 3 bases short, with 6 bases between. The CDR3 has 13 residues. Germline CDR1 reads SGDLS; CDR2 reads YYNGEE. CDR3 nucleotide sequence: TGTGCCAGCAGCGTAGGCGGGGACTATGGCTACACCTTC. Protein sequence: CASSVGGDYGYTF.

The chain carries TRBV19 and TRBJ1-3, with no clear D. Germline CDR1 LNHDA, CDR2 SQIVND (reference sequence). Deletions cut 6 bases from V and 0 bases from J, with 12 bases between. CDR3 length equals 15 residues. CDR3 residues: CASSLQRLSGNTIYF. CDR3 bases: TGTGCCAGTAGCCTACAGAGACTCTCTGGAAACACCATATATTTT.

As regards this clone: The same CDR3 is also encoded by other DNA sequences in this sample. This sequence joins TRBV6-5 and TRBJ1-2; D not certain. In germline, CDR1 is MNHEY, CDR2 SVGAGI. V was trimmed by 6 bases and J by 4 bases, leaving 9 bases between them. This CDR3 spans 12 amino acids. The CDR3 loop is CASSLGGYGYTF. As DNA, the CDR3 is TGTGCCAGCAGCCTCGGCGGCTATGGCTACACCTTC.

In the case of this clone: One end of the junction fails to match germline, which may point to a read error. The chain couples TRBV5-1 to TRBJ2-1, with 10 positions matching TRBD2. Germline V CDR1 and CDR2: SGHRS, YFSETQ. CDR3 length: 18 amino acids. CDR3 loop: CVSSTRSIGLADYNEQFF. The CDR3 DNA reads TGCGTCAGCAGCACGAGATCGATAGGACTAGCGGACTACAATGAGCAGTTCTTC.

The J gene is TRBJ2-7, the V gene TRBV27; D is uncertain. Trimming pared 4 bases from V and 1 base from J, leaving 14 bases between. The CDR3 is made up of 15 amino acids. CDR1 is MNHEY and CDR2 is SMNVEV in the germline V gene (reference sequence). The CDR3 loop reads CASSYLLTPSYEQYF. In DNA, the CDR3 is TGTGCCAGCAGTTACCTGCTGACACCTTCCTACGAGCAGTACTTC.

The chain combines TRBV7-9 with TRBJ2-2; D may be TRBD1 (5 bases). CDR3 length equals 15 residues. V was trimmed by 4 bases and J by 5 bases, leaving 14 bases between them. Germline V CDR1 and CDR2: SEHNR, FQNEAQ (reference sequence). CDR3 nucleotide sequence: TGTGCCAGCAGCTCCGGGTCAGGGTCGACCGGGGAGCTGTTTTTT. As protein: CASSSGSGSTGELFF.

The V call is TRBV10-3, the J call TRBJ2-3; D gene ambiguous. Trimming left V 7 bases short and J 2 bases short, with 10 bases between. Germline CDR1 is ENHRY and CDR2 is SYGVKD. The CDR3 totals 13 residues. This chain's CDR3 is CAINPAYTDTQYF. CDR3 DNA: TGTGCCATCAACCCGGCTTACACAGATACGCAGTATTTT.

The rearrangement uses TRBV18 and TRBJ2-3; D is possibly TRBD1 (5 bases). The germline V and J ends were trimmed by 3 bases and 0 bases, with 10 bases remaining between them. Germline V gene data show CDR1 as KGHSH and CDR2 as LQKENI. CDR3 size: 15 residues. The CDR3 nucleotides are TGTGCCAGCTCACCCCTTGACAGAAGCACAGATACGCAGTATTTT. Translated: CASSPLDRSTDTQYF.

V and J are TRBV28 and TRBJ2-7, with D possibly TRBD1 on 5 matching bases. This CDR3 comprises 17 residues. Trimming left V 8 bases short and J 6 bases short, with 29 bases between. The germline V gene encodes CDR1 MDHEN and CDR2 SYDVKM. The CDR3 DNA is TGTGCCAGCTCGTCCAGGGCTGGTCCCCTCTTCTATAGCGAGCAGTACGTC. It encodes CASSSRAGPLFYSEQYV.

The chain joins TRBV5-1 to TRBJ2-3; no clear D gene. The germline CDR1 and CDR2 sequences are SGHRS and YFSETQ. CDR3 length: 15 amino acids. Trimming shortened V by 0 bases and J by 1 base, and 9 bases separated the two germline ends. CDR3 residues: CASSLVGPRTDTQYF. CDR3 nucleotides: TGCGCCAGCAGCTTGGTCGGCCCCCGCACAGATACGCAGTATTTT.

The chain recombines TRBV18 with TRBJ1-1; D call uncertain. The ends were cut back, 1 base at V and 8 bases at J, with 11 bases in the middle. The CDR3 totals 13 residues. CDR1 is KGHSH, CDR2 LQKENI, per germline. The CDR3 DNA reads TGTGCCAGCTCACCACGCACACCCGACGAAGCTTTCTTT. This translates into CASSPRTPDEAFF.